A selection of T cell receptor beta chains follows, all from one sample in a study of B cell selection in AIRE deficiency. Data came from immunoSEQ multiplex PCR; TCRdb stores just in-frame clones and leaves some out. The profile covers 18,000 or so clones, with roughly 91% appearing a single time and about 0.9% taken by the ten largest. The sample taken for sequencing was CD4+CD25+ Tregs sorted from PBMCs. These receptors were taken from a human donor in good health. The CDR3 runs from the conserved cysteine through the conserved F or W. The order of the fields is V gene, J gene, CDR3 protein.

>TRBV2|TRBJ2-5
CASSETGAQETQYF
>TRBV25-1|TRBJ1-1
CASSAYRGRETEAFF
>TRBV6-5|TRBJ1-1
CASSYRNTEAFF
>TRBV7-2|TRBJ2-1
CASSPMGRVDEQFF
>TRBV5-1|TRBJ1-2
CASSFSTGGADGYTF
>TRBV15|TRBJ1-6
CATSGERGANSPLHF
>TRBV7-2|TRBJ2-5
CASSSRKGGEETQYF
>TRBV4-3|TRBJ2-7
CASSHGQGDYEQYF
>TRBV5-1|TRBJ2-3
CASSLDSLGDTQYF
>TRBV5-4|TRBJ2-3
CASRTSGSTDTQYF
>TRBV10-3|TRBJ1-6
CAISGYNSPLHF
>TRBV6-5|TRBJ2-1
CASSYSTGWNEQFF
>TRBV18|TRBJ2-7
CASSPRDSSYEQYF
>TRBV9|.
CASSVVGRAGLYEQYF
>TRBV7-8|TRBJ2-5
CASSLARGGRGQTQYF
>TRBV11-3|TRBJ2-5
CASSSGLVGTQYF
>TRBV4-1|TRBJ2-3
CASSQGRDPDTQYF
>TRBV19|TRBJ2-1
CASIPQGGSSYNEQFF
>TRBV6-5|TRBJ1-1
CASSYAGGLGTEAFF
>TRBV27|TRBJ2-7
CASSFRGGGPYEQYF
>TRBV29-1|TRBJ1-5
CSVGTGWNQPQHF
>TRBV7-2|TRBJ2-1
CASSLAPLAGGGSYNEQFF
>TRBV11-2|TRBJ1-1
CASSLGGLGLKAFF
>TRBV9|TRBJ1-2
CASSSGQGVPTNYGYTF
>TRBV6-5|TRBJ2-1
CASSSRGLAVNEQFF
>TRBV7-2|TRBJ2-1
CASSLGLAGAPPYNEQFF
>TRBV19|TRBJ2-7
CASSIGAKTYEQYF
>TRBV20-1|TRBJ2-7
CSARDNEQYF
>TRBV28|TRBJ1-1
CASSFWDREAAEAFF
>TRBV6-6|TRBJ1-4
CASRSRDSTRHEKLFF
>TRBV6-6|TRBJ2-4
CASSYSLAASKNIQYF
>TRBV6-6|TRBJ1-2
CASSYGSVNYGYTF
>TRBV29-1|TRBJ2-5
CSVEPVQGVLETQYF
>TRBV7-9|TRBJ2-3
CASSSRLAGVDTQYF
>TRBV10-3|TRBJ2-2
CAIRSRVSYTGELFF
>TRBV18|TRBJ1-1
CASSPRTGPEAFF
>TRBV25-1|TRBJ2-1
CASSAFIGGQFF
>TRBV6-5|TRBJ2-1
CASSYLGGGLYNEQFF
>TRBV13|TRBJ2-3
CASSSGTSGDTQYF
>TRBV5-1|TRBJ2-5
CASSLYQGLETQYF
>TRBV7-9|TRBJ1-1
CASSVQGTEAFF
>TRBV2|TRBJ2-7
CASSSSLGTGSWDEQYF
>TRBV23-1|TRBJ2-3
CASSPATESTDTQYF
>TRBV10-1|TRBJ2-1
CASSGITGRALAGRVSEQFF
>TRBV2|TRBJ1-2
CASSERGIYGYTF
>TRBV6-5|TRBJ1-2
CASSYSLDRGQGYTF
>TRBV6-1|TRBJ2-2
CASGREGTGELFF